This paragraph covers one TCR beta chain sequence. What it binds is not known. TCRdb's table, derived via immunoSEQ multiplex PCR, lists solely in-frame clones and lacks some. The data show some 30,000 clones, about 80% seen once. This record belongs to a study of radiotherapy plus CTLA-4 blockade in lung cancer. As for the study in general: Among enrolled patients, 15% to 20% responded and roughly 28% achieved disease control. Study-wide findings and caveats: Tumor-derived TCR clones expanded in blood after radiotherapy plus ipilimumab.

Trimming took off 4 bases at V and 4 bases at J, with 18 bases between the two ends. The CDR3 sequence is 16 residues long. From germline, CDR1 is SGHTS and CDR2 YDEGEE. This receptor was obtained from a human donor with non-small cell lung cancer that progressed on radiotherapy plus ipilimumab. This chain joins TRBV5-8 and TRBJ2-1, with D possibly matching TRBD2 (7 bases). The material sequenced was peripheral blood, taken from a patient treated with radiotherapy plus ipilimumab. This chain's CDR3 is CASSVRGAGHYNEQFF. CDR3 sequence (DNA): TGTGCCAGCAGCGTTCGGGGGGCGGGCCATTACAATGAGCAGTTCTTC. The entire variable domain, with the rest obtained from reference TRBV5-8 and TRBJ2-1, is as follows: EAGVTQSPTHLIKTRGQQATLRCSPISGHTSVYWYQQALGLGLQFLLWYDEGEERNRGNFPPRFSGRQFPNYSSELNVNALELEDSALYLCASSVRGAGHYNEQFFGPGTRLTVL.